The 19 T cell receptor beta chains below were found in one sample sequenced in a study of OX40 agonist ivuxolimab in advanced cancers. The protocol was immunoSEQ multiplex PCR, while the TCRdb copy is restricted to in-frame clones and leaves out a portion. The sample comprises 98,000 or so clones, approximately 93% of which are singletons, and about 0.17% rests with the top ten. Sequencing used CD4+ or CD8+ T cells sorted from blood, obtained in a trial of the OX40 agonist ivuxolimab. These receptors all come from an adult with an advanced solid tumor such as melanoma, head and neck, liver or kidney cancer.

The rearrangement links TRBV28 to TRBJ2-3, with 9 nucleotides matching TRBD2. CDR1 and CDR2 from the germline V gene are MDHEN and SYDVKM. CDR3 length equals 14 residues. V lost 7 bases, J lost 0 bases, and 2 bases stayed unmatched. The chain's CDR3 is CASMLAGSTDTQYF. CDR3 bases: TGTGCCAGCATGCTAGCGGGAAGCACAGATACGCAGTATTTT. The variable domain in full, completed from reference TRBV28 and TRBJ2-3, reads DVKVTQSSRYLVKRTGEKVFLECVQDMDHENMFWYRQDPGLGLRLIYFSYDVKMKEKGDIPEGYSVSREKKERFSLILESASTNQTSMYLCASMLAGSTDTQYFGPGTRLTVL.

The genes are TRBV29-1 and TRBJ2-5, with 8 bases fitting TRBD2. V trimming: 6 bases; J trimming: 5 bases; junction bases outside the gene matches: 11. The CDR3 has 14 residues. From germline, CDR1 is SQVTM and CDR2 ANQGSEA. The CDR3, as DNA: TGCAGCGTAGAGAGCGGGGGTTCCCGGGAGACCCAGTACTTC. Protein: CSVESGGSRETQYF. Looking up the rest from reference TRBV29-1 and TRBJ2-5 gives the full variable domain: SAVISQKPSRDICQRGTSLTIQCQVDSQVTMMFWYRQQPGQSLTLIATANQGSEATYESGFVIDKFPISRPNLTFSTLTVSNMSPEDSSIYLCSVESGGSRETQYFGPGTRLLVL.

The V gene is TRBV9, the J gene TRBJ2-5; no clear D gene. V was pared by 2 bases and J by 5 bases, with 10 bases between. The CDR3 length is 13 residues. The germline V gene has CDR1 SGDLS and CDR2 YYNGEE. CDR3 amino acids: CASSVNYGETQYF. CDR3 DNA: TGTGCCAGCAGCGTTAACTATGGGGAGACCCAGTACTTC.

The chain links TRBV7-6 to TRBJ1-2, with D possibly being TRBD1 (5 bases). The CDR3 sequence is 16 residues long. The V end was cut by 1 base, the J end by 8 bases, with 20 bases between. Germline V gene sequence: CDR1 SGHVS, CDR2 FNYEAQ. The CDR3 spells CASSLEADPRRGGYTF. The CDR3 coding sequence is TGTGCCAGCAGCTTAGAGGCCGATCCCCGAAGGGGAGGCTACACCTTC.

This chain joins TRBV7-2 and TRBJ1-3; 9 nucleotides agree with TRBD1. The V gene's germline CDR1 is SGHTA and CDR2 FQGNSA. The V and J ends lost 5 bases and 4 bases, in that order; junction bases with no gene match: 12. This CDR3 region has 17 residues. In DNA, the CDR3 is TGTGCCAGCAGCCGATTACTACAGGGGGCAGGAGGAAACACCATATATTTT. Protein: CASSRLLQGAGGNTIYF.

This chain joins TRBV6-5 and TRBJ2-7; D perhaps matches TRBD2 (6 bases). CDR3 size: 15 residues. V was shortened by 2 bases and J by 3 bases, with 14 bases between the two germline ends. The V gene's germline CDR1 is MNHEY and CDR2 SVGAGI. The CDR3 coding sequence is TGTGCCAGCAGTTACGCCAGGGCGGGATTCTACGAGCAGTACTTC. Amino acid sequence: CASSYARAGFYEQYF.

The chain combines TRBV19 with TRBJ2-3; 7 bases fit TRBD2. This CDR3 contains 14 residues. Per germline, CDR1 LNHDA and CDR2 SQIVND (reference sequence). Unmatched junction bases numbered 2, after V lost 3 bases and J lost 2 bases. DNA for the CDR3: TGTGCCAGTAGTATCGGGGGGTTCACAGATACGCAGTATTTT. As protein: CASSIGGFTDTQYF.

A single count supports this clone. The V and J genes are TRBV28 and TRBJ1-2, with 8 positions matching TRBD1. The CDR3 has 13 amino acids. The V and J ends lost 6 bases and 7 bases, in that order; junction bases with no gene match: 7. The germline CDR1 and CDR2 sequences are MDHEN and SYDVKM. CDR3 sequence reads: CASSPDRVGGYTF. CDR3 DNA: TGTGCCAGCAGCCCGGACAGGGTCGGTGGCTACACCTTC.

This clone was found a few times. The rearrangement joins TRBV9 to TRBJ2-3, with 8 bases fitting TRBD2. From germline, CDR1 is SGDLS and CDR2 YYNGEE. This CDR3 has 16 amino acids. Germline trimming cut 0 bases from V and 4 bases from J; bases unmatched to any gene: 7. DNA for the CDR3: TGTGCCAGCAGCGTAGAGGGTAGCGGGGTTTCAGATACGCAGTATTTT. Translated: CASSVEGSGVSDTQYF.

The V call is TRBV27, the J call TRBJ2-1; D uncertain. The V gene lost 5 bases and the J gene lost 5 bases, with 7 bases spanning the gap. CDR3 length: 12 residues. Germline V lookup: CDR1 MNHEY, CDR2 SMNVEV (reference sequence). The CDR3 coding sequence is TGTGCCAGCAGTCCAACTCACAATGAGCAGTTCTTC. Translating gives CASSPTHNEQFF.

The chain links TRBV7-2 to TRBJ2-1; TRBD2 matches 10 bases. There are 15 residues in the CDR3. J gave up 7 bases and V 2 bases, and 5 bases lay outside the gene matches. Germline lookup yields CDR1 SGHTA and CDR2 FQGNSA. The CDR3 region is CASSLLAGGGNEQFF. In nucleotides, the CDR3 is TGTGCCAGCAGCTTATTAGCGGGAGGTGGGAATGAGCAGTTCTTC.

The chain links TRBV11-3 to TRBJ2-1, with D possibly matching TRBD2 (5 bases). With 1 base removed from V and 0 bases from J, the gap between germline ends came to 7 bases. The CDR3 spans 15 residues. Germline lookup yields CDR1 SGHNT and CDR2 YENEEA. CDR3 residues: CASSLGEGSYNEQFF. The CDR3 region has the DNA TGTGCCAGCAGCTTAGGAGAGGGCTCCTACAATGAGCAGTTCTTC.

This clone showed up just once. The rearrangement joins TRBV7-2 to TRBJ1-2; 11 nucleotides agree with TRBD1. With V trimmed by 1 base and J by 7 bases, 8 bases remained unmatched. The CDR3 is made up of 16 amino acids. CDR1 is SGHTA and CDR2 is FQGNSA in the germline V gene. The CDR3 DNA is TGTGCCAGCAGCTTAGGTCCCGGGACAGGGGGTGGTGGCTACACCTTC. As protein: CASSLGPGTGGGGYTF.

CDR3 protein: CASSADRAPNVLTF. CDR3 bases: TGTGCCAGCAGCGCGGACAGGGCTCCCAACGTCCTGACTTTC. The chain has TRBV9 and TRBJ2-6; 8 bases match TRBD1. The J segment lost 8 bases and the V segment lost 3 bases, leaving 4 bases of the junction unmatched. Germline loops: CDR1 SGDLS, CDR2 YYNGEE. The CDR3 extends over 14 amino acids. The variable domain in full, with the rest retrieved from reference TRBV9 and TRBJ2-6, is DSGVTQTPKHLITATGQRVTLRCSPRSGDLSVYWYQQSLDQGLQFLIQYYNGEERAKGNILERFSAQQFPDLHSELNLSSLELGDSALYFCASSADRAPNVLTFGAGSRLTVL.

This clone appeared a single time. The V call is TRBV6-5, the J call TRBJ2-3; 11 positions match TRBD2. The CDR3 sequence is 13 residues long. Germline lookup yields CDR1 MNHEY and CDR2 SVGAGI. Trimming at V came to 5 bases and at J to 8 bases, leaving 3 bases not matched to a gene. The CDR3 protein is CASSPTSGATQYF. CDR3 sequence (DNA): TGTGCCAGCAGTCCGACTAGCGGGGCTACGCAGTATTTT.

For this clone: One junction end does not reproduce the germline sequence, and a read error may be involved. This chain joins TRBV7-9 and TRBJ1-2, with a weak D call TRBD1 (5 bases). The germline V gene has CDR1 SEHNR and CDR2 FQNEAQ (reference sequence). This CDR3 region has 14 residues. CDR3 nucleotide sequence: TGTGCCAGCAGCCCCCCCGGGACTAAATATGGCTACACCTTC. It specifies CASSPPGTKYGYTF.

The DNA of the CDR3 is TGTGCCAGCAGCGTAGAATCGGGAAGGACTGAAGCTTTCTTT. Its protein is CASSVESGRTEAFF. The rearrangement uses TRBV9 and TRBJ1-1; no clear D. The CDR3 totals 14 residues. The V and J ends lost 0 bases and 5 bases respectively, with 11 bases between them. Germline CDR1 and CDR2: SGDLS and YYNGEE.

The rearrangement joins TRBV10-3 to TRBJ1-1; no clear D. This CDR3 spans 13 amino acids. From germline, CDR1 is ENHRY and CDR2 SYGVKD. Trimming shortened V by 4 bases and J by 4 bases, and 10 bases separated the two germline ends. In DNA form, the CDR3 reads TGTGCCATCAGTGGGCCCCAAGGCACTGAAGCTTTCTTT. This translates into CAISGPQGTEAFF.

Comment on this clone: The germline gene is not matched at one end of the junction; a read error may be the cause. V usage is TRBV30 and J usage is TRBJ2-5, with 11 bases fitting TRBD2. The CDR3 is made up of 14 amino acids. CDR1 and CDR2 (germline): GTSNPN, SVGIG (reference sequence). The CDR3 DNA is TGTGCCTGGAGTAGGCTAGCGGGGGGAGAGGCCCAGTACTTC. Translated: CAWSRLAGGEAQYF.